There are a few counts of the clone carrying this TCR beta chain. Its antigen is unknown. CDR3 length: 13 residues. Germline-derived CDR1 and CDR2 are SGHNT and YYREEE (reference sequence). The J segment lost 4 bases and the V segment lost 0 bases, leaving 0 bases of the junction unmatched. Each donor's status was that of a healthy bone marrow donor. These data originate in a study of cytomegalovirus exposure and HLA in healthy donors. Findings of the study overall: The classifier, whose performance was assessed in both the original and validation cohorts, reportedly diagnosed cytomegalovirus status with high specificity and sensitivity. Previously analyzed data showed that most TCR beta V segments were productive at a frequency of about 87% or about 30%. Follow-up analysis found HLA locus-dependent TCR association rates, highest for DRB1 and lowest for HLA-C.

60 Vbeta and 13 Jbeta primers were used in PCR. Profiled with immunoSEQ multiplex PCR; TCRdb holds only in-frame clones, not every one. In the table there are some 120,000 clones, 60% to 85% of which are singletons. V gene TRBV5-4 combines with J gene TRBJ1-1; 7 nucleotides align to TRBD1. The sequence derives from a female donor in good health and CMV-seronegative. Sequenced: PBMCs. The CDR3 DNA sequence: TGTGCCAGCAGCTTGGAGGGGGCCACTGAAGCTTTCTTT. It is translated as CASSLEGATEAFF.